The present T cell receptor (beta chain) was sequenced within a study of T cell repertoires in cytomegalovirus infection. The wider study: Selected CMV epitopes included recently identified HLA-C-restricted ones as well as well-studied HLA-B-restricted ones. Public TCR beta signatures provided an indication of both CMV infection and a matching HLA type.

MiXCR, applied by TCRdb to the reads, yields one record per CDR3 protein. The profile shows roughly 500,000 distinct CDR3 sequences, 33% of them singletons. This clonotype was seen more than once but under ten times. Its antigen remains unidentified. General study results and limits: In two of eight donors, the top clonotype was HLA-C-restricted CMV-specific. Carriers of CMV plus the relevant HLA were identified by cumulative public TCR beta family frequency.

Germline V gives CDR1 SGHNT, CDR2 YENEEA. The CDR3 has 15 residues. V gave up 5 bases and J gave up 6 bases; unmatched junction bases: 5. The sequenced sample was cultured PBMCs, obtained from culture after CMV antigen stimulation. The chain couples TRBV11-3 to TRBJ2-2; TRBD2 aligns across 11 bases. The sequence derives from a human donor in good health (CMV status not recorded). Some clones in this sample may be carry-over from other donors' samples. CDR3 sequence reads: CASSATSGSPGELFF. CDR3 in DNA: TGTGCCAGCAGCGCCACTAGCGGGAGTCCCGGGGAGCTGTTTTTT.